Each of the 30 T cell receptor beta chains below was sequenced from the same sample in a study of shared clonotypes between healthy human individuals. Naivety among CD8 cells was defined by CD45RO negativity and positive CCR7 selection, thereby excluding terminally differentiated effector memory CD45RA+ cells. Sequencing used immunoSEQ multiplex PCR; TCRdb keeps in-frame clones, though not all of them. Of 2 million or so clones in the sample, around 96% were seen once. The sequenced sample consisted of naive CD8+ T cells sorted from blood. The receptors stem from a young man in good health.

The CDR3 DNA sequence: TGTGCCAGCAGCTTAGAGCGGGAGGGGCTGGTGGAGCAGTTCTTC. Translating it yields CASSLEREGLVEQFF. The chain combines TRBV7-6 with TRBJ2-1; 10 bases match TRBD2. V shed 1 base and J 10 bases; nucleotides not matched to a gene: 7. Per the germline V gene, CDR1 is SGHVS and CDR2 is FNYEAQ. The CDR3 extends over 15 amino acids.

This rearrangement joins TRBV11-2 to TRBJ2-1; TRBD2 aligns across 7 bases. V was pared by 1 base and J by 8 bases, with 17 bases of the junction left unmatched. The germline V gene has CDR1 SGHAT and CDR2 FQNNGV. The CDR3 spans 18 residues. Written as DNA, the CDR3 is TGTGCCAGCAGCTTAGGGTTTGGGCTAGCGGAGCTGGGCCATGAGCAGTTCTTC. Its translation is CASSLGFGLAELGHEQFF.

In DNA, the CDR3 is TGTGCCAGCAGCATCGGACAGGGTCTTTCCTACGAGCAGTACTTC. Its protein is CASSIGQGLSYEQYF. The genes are TRBV5-4 and TRBJ2-7; the match to TRBD1 covers 8 bases. V shed 4 bases, J shed 1 base, and the junction held 7 bases outside the gene matches. CDR3 length: 15 amino acids. CDR1 is SGHNT and CDR2 is YYREEE in the germline V gene (reference sequence).

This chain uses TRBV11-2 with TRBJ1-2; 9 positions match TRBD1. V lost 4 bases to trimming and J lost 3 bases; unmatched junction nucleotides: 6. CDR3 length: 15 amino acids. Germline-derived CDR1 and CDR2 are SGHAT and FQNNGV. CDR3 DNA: TGTGCCAGCAGCTGGGCCAGACAGGGGGACTATGGCTACACCTTC. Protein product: CASSWARQGDYGYTF.

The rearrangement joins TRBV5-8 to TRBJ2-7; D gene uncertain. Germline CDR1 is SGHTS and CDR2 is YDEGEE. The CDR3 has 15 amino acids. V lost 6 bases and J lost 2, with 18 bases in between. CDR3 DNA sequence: TGTGCCAGCATCCCCGAGTCGGTAGTGGCCTACGAGCAGTACTTC. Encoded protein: CASIPESVVAYEQYF.

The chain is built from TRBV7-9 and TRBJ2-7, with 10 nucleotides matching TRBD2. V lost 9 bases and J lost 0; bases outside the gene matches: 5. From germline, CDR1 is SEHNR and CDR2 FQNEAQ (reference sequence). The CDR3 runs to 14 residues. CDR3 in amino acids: CARHLAGDSYEQYF. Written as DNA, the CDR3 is TGTGCCAGGCATCTAGCGGGGGACTCCTACGAGCAGTACTTC.

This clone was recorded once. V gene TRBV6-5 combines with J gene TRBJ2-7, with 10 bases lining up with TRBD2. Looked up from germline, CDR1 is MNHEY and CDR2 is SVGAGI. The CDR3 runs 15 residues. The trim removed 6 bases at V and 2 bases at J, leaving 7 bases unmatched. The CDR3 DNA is TGTGCCAGCAGCCCGACTAGCGGGTACCCCTACGAGCAGTACTTC. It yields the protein CASSPTSGYPYEQYF.

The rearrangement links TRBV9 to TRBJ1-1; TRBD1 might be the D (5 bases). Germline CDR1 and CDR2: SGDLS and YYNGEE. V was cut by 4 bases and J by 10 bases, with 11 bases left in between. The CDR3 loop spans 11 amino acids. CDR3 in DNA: TGTGCCAGCAGCTCGGGACTGGGAGCTTTCTTT. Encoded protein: CASSSGLGAFF.

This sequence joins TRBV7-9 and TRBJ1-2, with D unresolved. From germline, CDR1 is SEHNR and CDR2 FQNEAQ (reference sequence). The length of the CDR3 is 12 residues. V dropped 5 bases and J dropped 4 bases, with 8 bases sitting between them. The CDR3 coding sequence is TGTGCCAGCAGCCCCCGGAGCTATGGCTACACCTTC. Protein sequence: CASSPRSYGYTF.

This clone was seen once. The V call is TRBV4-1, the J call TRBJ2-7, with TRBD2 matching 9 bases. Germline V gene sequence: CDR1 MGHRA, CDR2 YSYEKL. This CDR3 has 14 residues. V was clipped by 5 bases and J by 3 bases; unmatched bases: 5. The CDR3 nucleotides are TGCGCCAGCAGCTACGGGACTAGCAACTACGAGCAGTACTTC. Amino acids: CASSYGTSNYEQYF.

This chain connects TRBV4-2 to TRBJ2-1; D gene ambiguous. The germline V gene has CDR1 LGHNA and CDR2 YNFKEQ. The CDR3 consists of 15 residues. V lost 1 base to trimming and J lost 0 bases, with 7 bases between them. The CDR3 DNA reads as TGTGCCAGCAGCCAAGTCGTGAGCTCCTACAATGAGCAGTTCTTC. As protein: CASSQVVSSYNEQFF.

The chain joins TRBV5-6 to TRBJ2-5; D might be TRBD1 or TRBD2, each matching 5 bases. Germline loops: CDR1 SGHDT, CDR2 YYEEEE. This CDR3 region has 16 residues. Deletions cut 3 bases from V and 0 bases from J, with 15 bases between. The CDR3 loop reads CASSSKGRPYQETQYF. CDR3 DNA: TGTGCCAGCAGCTCCAAGGGACGGCCGTACCAAGAGACCCAGTACTTC. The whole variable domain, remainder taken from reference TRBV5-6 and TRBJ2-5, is DAGVTQSPTHLIKTRGQQVTLRCSPKSGHDTVSWYQQALGQGPQFIFQYYEEEERQRGNFPDRFSGHQFPNYSSELNVNALLLGDSALYLCASSSKGRPYQETQYFGPGTRLLVL.

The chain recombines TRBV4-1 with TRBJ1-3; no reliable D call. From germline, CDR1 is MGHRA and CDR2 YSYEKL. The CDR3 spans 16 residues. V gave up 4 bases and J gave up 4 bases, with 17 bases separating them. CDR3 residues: CASSPYVRDPGNTIYF. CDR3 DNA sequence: TGCGCCAGCAGCCCGTACGTTAGGGATCCCGGAAACACCATATATTTT.

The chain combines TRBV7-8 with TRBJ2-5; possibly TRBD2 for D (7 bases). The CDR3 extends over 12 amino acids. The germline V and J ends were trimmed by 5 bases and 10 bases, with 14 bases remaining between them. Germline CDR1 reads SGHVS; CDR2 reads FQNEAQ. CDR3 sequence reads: CASSLGGDDQYF. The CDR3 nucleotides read TGTGCCAGCAGCCTAGGGGGGGACGACCAGTACTTC.

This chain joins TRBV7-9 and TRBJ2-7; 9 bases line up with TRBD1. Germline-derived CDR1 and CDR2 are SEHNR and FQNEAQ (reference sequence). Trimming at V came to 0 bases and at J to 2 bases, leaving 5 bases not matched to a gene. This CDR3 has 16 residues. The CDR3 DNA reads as TGTGCCAGCAGCTTAGCTTTAGGACAGGGGACCTACGAGCAGTACTTC. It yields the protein CASSLALGQGTYEQYF.

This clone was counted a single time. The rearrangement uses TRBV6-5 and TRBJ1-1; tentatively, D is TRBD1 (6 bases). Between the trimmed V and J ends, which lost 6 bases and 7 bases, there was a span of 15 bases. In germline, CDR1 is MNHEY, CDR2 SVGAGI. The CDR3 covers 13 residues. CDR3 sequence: CASREQGSLEAFF. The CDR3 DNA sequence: TGTGCCAGCAGGGAACAGGGTAGCCTTGAAGCTTTCTTT.

This chain's CDR3 is CASSVAPTDWGTYNEQFF. The CDR3 nucleotides are TGTGCCAGCAGCGTAGCTCCGACCGACTGGGGGACATACAATGAGCAGTTCTTC. The genes are TRBV9 and TRBJ2-1; weak D call: TRBD1 (6 bases). V dropped 0 bases and J dropped 4 bases, with 20 bases sitting between them. CDR1 SGDLS and CDR2 YYNGEE come from the germline V gene. The CDR3 sequence is 18 residues long.

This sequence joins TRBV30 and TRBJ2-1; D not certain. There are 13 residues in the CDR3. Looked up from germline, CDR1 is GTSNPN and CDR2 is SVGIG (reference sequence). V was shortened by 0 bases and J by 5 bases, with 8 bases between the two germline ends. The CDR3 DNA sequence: TGTGCCTGGAGTGTTGGCGCGGACAATGAGCAGTTCTTC. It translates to CAWSVGADNEQFF.

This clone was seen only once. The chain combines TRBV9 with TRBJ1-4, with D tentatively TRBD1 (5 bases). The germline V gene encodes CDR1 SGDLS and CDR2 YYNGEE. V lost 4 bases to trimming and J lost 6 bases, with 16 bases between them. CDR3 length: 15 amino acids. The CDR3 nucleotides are TGTGCCAGCAGCCTCGGGGGTAGGTTAGATGAAAAACTGTTTTTT. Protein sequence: CASSLGGRLDEKLFF. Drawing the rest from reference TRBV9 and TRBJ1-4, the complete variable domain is DSGVTQTPKHLITATGQRVTLRCSPRSGDLSVYWYQQSLDQGLQFLIQYYNGEERAKGNILERFSAQQFPDLHSELNLSSLELGDSALYFCASSLGGRLDEKLFFGSGTQLSVL.

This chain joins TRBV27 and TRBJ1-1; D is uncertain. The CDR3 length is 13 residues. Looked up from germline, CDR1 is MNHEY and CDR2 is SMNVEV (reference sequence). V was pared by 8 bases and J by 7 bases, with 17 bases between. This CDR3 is CASRARPHVEAFF. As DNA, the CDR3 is TGTGCCAGCCGGGCCCGACCCCACGTTGAAGCTTTCTTT.

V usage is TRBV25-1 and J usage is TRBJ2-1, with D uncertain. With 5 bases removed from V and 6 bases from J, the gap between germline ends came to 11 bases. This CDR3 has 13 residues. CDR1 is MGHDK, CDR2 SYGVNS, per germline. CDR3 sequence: CASSLLDGNEQFF. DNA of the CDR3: TGTGCCAGCAGTCTCCTGGATGGCAATGAGCAGTTCTTC.

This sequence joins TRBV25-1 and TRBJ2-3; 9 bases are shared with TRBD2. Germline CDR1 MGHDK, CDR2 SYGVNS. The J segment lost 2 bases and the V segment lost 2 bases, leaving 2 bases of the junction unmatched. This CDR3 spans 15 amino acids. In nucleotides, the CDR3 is TGTGCCAGCAGTGAACTAGCGGGATACACAGATACGCAGTATTTT. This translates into CASSELAGYTDTQYF.

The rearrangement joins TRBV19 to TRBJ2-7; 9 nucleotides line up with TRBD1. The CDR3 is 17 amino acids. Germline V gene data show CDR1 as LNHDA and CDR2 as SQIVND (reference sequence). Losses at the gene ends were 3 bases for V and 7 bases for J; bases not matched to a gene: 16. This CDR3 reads CASSIGVAGQGSEEQYF. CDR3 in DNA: TGTGCCAGTAGTATTGGGGTGGCTGGACAGGGGTCGGAAGAGCAGTACTTC.

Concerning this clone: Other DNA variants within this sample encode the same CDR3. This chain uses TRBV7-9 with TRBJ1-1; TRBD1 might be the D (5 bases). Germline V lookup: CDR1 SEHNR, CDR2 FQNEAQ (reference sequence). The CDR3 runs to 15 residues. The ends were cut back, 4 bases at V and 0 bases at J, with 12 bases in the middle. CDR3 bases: TGTGCCAGCAGCTCCTCCGGGACGTTGAACACTGAAGCTTTCTTT. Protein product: CASSSSGTLNTEAFF.

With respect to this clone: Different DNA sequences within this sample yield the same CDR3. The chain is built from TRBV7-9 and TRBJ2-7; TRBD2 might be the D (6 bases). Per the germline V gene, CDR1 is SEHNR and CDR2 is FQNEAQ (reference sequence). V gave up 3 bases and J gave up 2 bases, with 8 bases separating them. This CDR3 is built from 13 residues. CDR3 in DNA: TGTGCCAGCAGCTTCGGGGGAACCTACGAGCAGTACTTC. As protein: CASSFGGTYEQYF. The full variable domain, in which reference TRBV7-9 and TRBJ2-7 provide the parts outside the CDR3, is DTGVSQNPRHKITKRGQNVTFRCDPISEHNRLYWYRQTLGQGPEFLTYFQNEAQLEKSRLLSDRFSAERPKGSFSTLEIQRTEQGDSAMYLCASSFGGTYEQYFGPGTRLTVT.

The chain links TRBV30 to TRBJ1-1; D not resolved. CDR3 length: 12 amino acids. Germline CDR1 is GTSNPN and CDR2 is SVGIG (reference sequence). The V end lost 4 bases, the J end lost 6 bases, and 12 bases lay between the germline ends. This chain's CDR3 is CAWTSNPAEAFF. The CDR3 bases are TGTGCCTGGACGTCGAATCCGGCTGAAGCTTTCTTT. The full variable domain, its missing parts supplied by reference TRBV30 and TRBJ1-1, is SQTIHQWPATLVQPVGSPLSLECTVEGTSNPNLYWYRQAAGRGLQLLFYSVGIGQISSEVPQNLSASRPQDRQFILSSKKLLLSDSGFYLCAWTSNPAEAFFGQGTRLTVV.

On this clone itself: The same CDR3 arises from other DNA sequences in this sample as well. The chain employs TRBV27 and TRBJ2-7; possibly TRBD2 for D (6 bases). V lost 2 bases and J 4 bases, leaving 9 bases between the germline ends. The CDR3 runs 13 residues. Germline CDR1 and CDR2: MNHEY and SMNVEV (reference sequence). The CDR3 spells CASSLGGEYEQYF. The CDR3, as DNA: TGTGCCAGCAGTTTAGGAGGGGAATACGAGCAGTACTTC.

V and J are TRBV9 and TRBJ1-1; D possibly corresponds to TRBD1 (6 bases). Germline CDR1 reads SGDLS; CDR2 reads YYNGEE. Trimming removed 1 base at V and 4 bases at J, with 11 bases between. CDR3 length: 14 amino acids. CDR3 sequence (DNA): TGTGCCAGCAGCGTAACACAGGGAAGCACTGAAGCTTTCTTT. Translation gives CASSVTQGSTEAFF.

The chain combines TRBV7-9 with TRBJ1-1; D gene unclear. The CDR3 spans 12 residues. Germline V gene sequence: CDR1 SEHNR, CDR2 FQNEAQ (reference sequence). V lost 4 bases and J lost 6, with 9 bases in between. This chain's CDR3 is CASSWAGPEAFF. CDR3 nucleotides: TGTGCCAGCAGCTGGGCAGGACCTGAAGCTTTCTTT. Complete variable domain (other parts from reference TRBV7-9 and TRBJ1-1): DTGVSQNPRHKITKRGQNVTFRCDPISEHNRLYWYRQTLGQGPEFLTYFQNEAQLEKSRLLSDRFSAERPKGSFSTLEIQRTEQGDSAMYLCASSWAGPEAFFGQGTRLTVV.

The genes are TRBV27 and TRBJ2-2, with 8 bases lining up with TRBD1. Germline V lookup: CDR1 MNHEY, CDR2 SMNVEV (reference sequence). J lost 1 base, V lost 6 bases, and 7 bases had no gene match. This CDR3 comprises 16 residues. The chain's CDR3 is CASSRPGGLNTGELFF. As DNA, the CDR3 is TGTGCCAGCAGCAGACCAGGGGGCCTGAACACCGGGGAGCTGTTTTTT.